Following are 22 T cell receptor beta chains from one sample sequenced in a study of cytomegalovirus exposure and HLA in healthy donors. Researchers ran the PCR with 60 Vbeta and 13 Jbeta primers. Generated by immunoSEQ multiplex PCR, the TCRdb table keeps only in-frame clones and is missing some. Among about 190,000 clones listed, roughly 74% were seen once. Sequencing was done on a sample of PBMCs. The receptors were sampled from a woman aged 25 to 45 in good health and CMV-seronegative.

The chain employs TRBV27 and TRBJ1-2; a possible D gene is TRBD1 (6 bases). This CDR3 contains 19 residues. CDR1 MNHEY and CDR2 SMNVEV come from the germline V gene (reference sequence). Between the trimmed V and J ends, which lost 6 bases and 3 bases, there was a span of 29 bases. As DNA, the CDR3 is TGTGCCAGCAGACCCACCCCTGGGACATTGCTTTCACCCTACTATGGCTACACCTTC. It encodes CASRPTPGTLLSPYYGYTF.

This chain connects TRBV2 to TRBJ2-1; 11 bases map to TRBD2. This CDR3 has 18 residues. Germline V gene sequence: CDR1 SNHLY, CDR2 FYNNEI. The trim removed 8 bases at V and 7 bases at J, leaving 19 bases unmatched. Here the CDR3 reads CASPTRGLAGGLGNEQFF. The CDR3 DNA reads TGTGCCAGCCCTACCCGGGGGCTAGCGGGGGGTCTGGGGAATGAGCAGTTCTTC.

This clone was picked up a small number of times. This chain uses TRBV11-2 with TRBJ2-5, with D possibly being TRBD2 (7 bases). The CDR3 extends over 15 amino acids. The V gene lost 4 bases and the J gene lost 1 base, with 13 bases spanning the gap. CDR1 and CDR2 (germline): SGHAT, FQNNGV. CDR3 amino acids: CASSWGGQTQETQYF. The CDR3 DNA follows: TGTGCCAGCAGCTGGGGGGGGCAGACCCAAGAGACCCAGTACTTC.

V usage is TRBV6-6 and J usage is TRBJ2-3; 9 nucleotides match TRBD2. The CDR3 sequence is 15 residues long. Per the germline V gene, CDR1 is MNHNY and CDR2 is SVGAGI (reference sequence). Trimming at V came to 8 bases and at J to 4 bases, leaving 10 bases not matched to a gene. Written as DNA, the CDR3 is TGTGCCAGCTCTCTTAGCGGGAGAGGTTCAGATACGCAGTATTTT. Its translation is CASSLSGRGSDTQYF.

The V gene is TRBV5-6, the J gene TRBJ2-5, with 8 nucleotides matching TRBD1. The end of the DNA aligns better with TRBJ2-7, so the J call may be wrong. Per germline, CDR1 SGHDT and CDR2 YYEEEE. The length of the CDR3 is 15 residues. This CDR3 is CASSRDRGPLYEQYF. In DNA form, the CDR3 reads TGTGCCAGCAGCCGCGACAGGGGCCCCCTTTACGAGCAGTACTTC.

CDR3 nucleotide sequence: TGTGCCAGCAGTGTAGTGGATAGCGGGGGGCAAGATACGCAGTATTTT. The encoded protein is CASSVVDSGGQDTQYF. This chain links TRBV6-4 with TRBJ2-3; 10 nucleotides line up with TRBD2. Germline values: CDR1 MRHNA, CDR2 SNTAGT. This CDR3 is built from 16 residues. V was pared by 4 bases and J by 5 bases, with 9 bases of the junction left unmatched.

Only one count was recorded for this clone. The J gene is TRBJ2-3, the V gene TRBV6-4; maybe TRBD1 (6 bases). The germline gives CDR1 MRHNA, CDR2 SNTAGT. Trimming left V 11 bases short and J 9 bases short, with 21 bases between. CDR3 length: 13 residues. The CDR3 sequence is CAGPQGIRDTQYF. In DNA, the CDR3 is TGTGCCGGGCCACAGGGAATTCGGGACACGCAGTATTTT.

The J gene is TRBJ2-7, the V gene TRBV19; possible D gene TRBD1, 6 bases. V was pared by 9 bases and J by 2 bases, with 20 bases between. Germline V gene sequence: CDR1 LNHDA, CDR2 SQIVND (reference sequence). This CDR3 has 15 amino acids. The CDR3 DNA follows: TGTGCCAGCCAGGGCGCGGCAGGGGCGACCTACGAGCAGTACTTC. The encoded protein is CASQGAAGATYEQYF. Supplemented by reference TRBV19 and TRBJ2-7, the full variable domain reads DGGITQSPKYLFRKEGQNVTLSCEQNLNHDAMYWYRQDPGQGLRLIYYSQIVNDFQKGDIAEGYSVSREKKESFPLTVTSAQKNPTAFYLCASQGAAGATYEQYFGPGTRLTVT.

This clone came up a few times. The chain links TRBV7-6 to TRBJ2-1, with 9 bases identical to TRBD1. Per germline, CDR1 SGHVS and CDR2 FNYEAQ. The CDR3 sequence is 16 residues long. The junction had 9 bases not matched to a gene; V was cut back by 1 base and J by 8 bases. The CDR3 protein is CASSLGVGQGIDEQFF. CDR3 nucleotides: TGTGCCAGCAGCTTAGGGGTGGGACAGGGTATCGATGAGCAGTTCTTC.

The gene calls are TRBV5-1 and TRBJ2-3; TRBD1 is a possible D gene (6 bases). CDR1 and CDR2 (germline): SGHRS, YFSETQ. This CDR3 spans 17 amino acids. V was trimmed by 5 bases and J by 8 bases, leaving 27 bases between them. The CDR3, as DNA: TGCGCCAGCAGAGTGACGGCCGGGACAATCGTAAAGGGTACGCAGTATTTT. Residues: CASRVTAGTIVKGTQYF.

This clone was seen a single time. CDR3 DNA sequence: TGCGCCAGCAGCCTAAGGACAGGGGGTTCATCTGAAGCTTTCTTT. It translates to CASSLRTGGSSEAFF. This chain connects TRBV5-1 to TRBJ1-1; 10 nucleotides agree with TRBD1. Germline V gene lookup returns CDR1 SGHRS and CDR2 YFSETQ. The V gene end was trimmed by 4 bases and the J gene end by 6 bases; junction bases not matched to a gene: 9. This CDR3 is 15 amino acids long.

The chain has TRBV12-5 and TRBJ1-5; D unclear. V gave up 2 bases and J gave up 2 bases, with 13 bases separating them. The germline CDR1 and CDR2 sequences are LGHNT and FRNRAP. The CDR3 has 16 residues. In nucleotides, the CDR3 is TGTGCTAGTGGTTTGAATACCCTAATCGGCAATCAGCCCCAGCATTTT. It yields the protein CASGLNTLIGNQPQHF.

In its sample, this clone was seen a few times. The V call is TRBV5-1, the J call TRBJ2-1; possibly TRBD2 for D (6 bases). CDR1 is SGHRS, CDR2 YFSETQ, per germline. The germline V and J ends were trimmed by 0 bases and 5 bases, with 9 bases remaining between them. CDR3 size: 14 residues. CDR3 residues: CASSLAGEHNEQFF. The CDR3 coding sequence is TGCGCCAGCAGCTTGGCGGGGGAACACAATGAGCAGTTCTTC.

This chain uses TRBV4-3 with TRBJ2-7; 7 positions match TRBD1. This CDR3 is 14 amino acids long. The germline V gene encodes CDR1 LGHNA and CDR2 YSLEER. The trim removed 1 base at V and 2 bases at J, leaving 2 bases unmatched. The DNA for the CDR3 is TGCGCCAGCAGCCAAGGAAGGGGGCCCTACGAGCAGTACTTC. This sequence encodes CASSQGRGPYEQYF.

The genes are TRBV5-1 and TRBJ2-7; tentative D call: TRBD1 (7 bases). CDR1 SGHRS and CDR2 YFSETQ come from the germline V gene. The CDR3 is made up of 15 amino acids. V was shortened by 0 bases and J by 5 bases, with 15 bases between the two germline ends. DNA for the CDR3: TGCGCCAGCAGCTTGGCTTCAGGGGGGTATGACGAGCAGTACTTC. It codes for CASSLASGGYDEQYF.

CDR3: CASGLVTRRAYEQYF. CDR3 nucleotides: TGTGCTAGTGGTTTGGTAACCCGTCGGGCCTACGAGCAGTACTTC. V and J are TRBV12-5 and TRBJ2-7; D is unresolved. The CDR3 runs to 15 residues. Trimming removed 0 bases from V and 2 bases from J, with 11 bases in between. From germline, CDR1 is LGHNT and CDR2 FRNRAP. The entire variable domain, with the rest obtained from reference TRBV12-5 and TRBJ2-7, is as follows: DARVTQTPRHKVTEMGQEVTMRCQPILGHNTVFWYRQTMMQGLELLAYFRNRAPLDDSGMPKDRFSAEMPDATLATLKIQPSEPRDSAVYFCASGLVTRRAYEQYFGPGTRLTVT.

The chain uses TRBV27 and TRBJ2-7; 7 bases agree with TRBD1. This CDR3 region has 14 residues. CDR1 and CDR2 (germline): MNHEY, SMNVEV (reference sequence). Trimming took 5 bases from V and 2 from J; bases not matched to a gene: 6. CDR3 loop: CASSPRTGPYEQYF. The CDR3 DNA reads TGTGCCAGCAGTCCCCGGACAGGACCCTACGAGCAGTACTTC.

The chain combines TRBV9 with TRBJ2-1; 7 bases line up with TRBD2. J gave up 0 bases and V 4 bases, and 7 bases lay outside the gene matches. Per the germline V gene, CDR1 is SGDLS and CDR2 is YYNGEE. This CDR3 is 16 amino acids long. CDR3 nucleotides: TGTGCCAGCAGCCACCGGGGCGGGAGCTCCTACAATGAGCAGTTCTTC. This sequence encodes CASSHRGGSSYNEQFF.

The CDR3 loop reads CASSPRAGGKETQYF. The CDR3 bases are TGTGCCAGCTCACCACGGGCAGGGGGGAAAGAGACCCAGTACTTC. This chain links TRBV18 with TRBJ2-5, with D tentatively TRBD1 (7 bases). The CDR3 extends over 15 amino acids. V was trimmed by 1 base and J by 3 bases, leaving 12 bases between them. Germline V gene data show CDR1 as KGHSH and CDR2 as LQKENI.

This chain connects TRBV18 to TRBJ1-2; the D gene is possibly TRBD1 (5 bases). Trimming stripped 3 bases from V and 0 bases from J, with 11 bases between. This CDR3 has 15 amino acids. Germline CDR1 is KGHSH and CDR2 is LQKENI. CDR3 in amino acids: CASSPGQEPNYGYTF. The DNA of the CDR3 is TGTGCCAGCTCACCGGGGCAGGAACCTAACTATGGCTACACCTTC.

The chain has TRBV25-1 and TRBJ2-7, with 8 bases identical to TRBD1. The CDR3 is 18 residues long. The germline V gene encodes CDR1 MGHDK and CDR2 SYGVNS. Trimming cost V 3 bases and J 2 bases; bases outside gene matches: 15. The CDR3 is CASSDPTPRTGNPYEQYF. In nucleotides, the CDR3 is TGTGCCAGCAGTGACCCGACCCCGAGGACAGGGAACCCCTACGAGCAGTACTTC.

J is TRBJ1-1 and V is TRBV25-1, with unresolved D. This CDR3 is 13 amino acids long. Trimming removed 6 bases at V and 0 bases at J, with 8 bases between. Germline V gene lookup returns CDR1 MGHDK and CDR2 SYGVNS. The CDR3 reads CASRKELNTEAFF. CDR3 DNA: TGTGCCAGCAGGAAGGAGCTGAACACTGAAGCTTTCTTT.